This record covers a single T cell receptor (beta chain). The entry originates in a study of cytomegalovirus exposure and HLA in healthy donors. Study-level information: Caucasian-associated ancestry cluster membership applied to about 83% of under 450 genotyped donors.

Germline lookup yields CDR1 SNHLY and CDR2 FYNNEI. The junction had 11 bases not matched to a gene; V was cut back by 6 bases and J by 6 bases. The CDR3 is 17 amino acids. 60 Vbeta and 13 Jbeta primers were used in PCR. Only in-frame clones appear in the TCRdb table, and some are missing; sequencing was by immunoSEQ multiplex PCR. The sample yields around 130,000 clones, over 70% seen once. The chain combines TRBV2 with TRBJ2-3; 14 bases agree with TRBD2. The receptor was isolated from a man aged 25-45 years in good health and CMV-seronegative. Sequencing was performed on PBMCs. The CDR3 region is CASRSRLAGGASDTQYF. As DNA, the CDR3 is TGTGCCAGCAGGAGCAGACTAGCGGGGGGGGCATCCGATACGCAGTATTTT.